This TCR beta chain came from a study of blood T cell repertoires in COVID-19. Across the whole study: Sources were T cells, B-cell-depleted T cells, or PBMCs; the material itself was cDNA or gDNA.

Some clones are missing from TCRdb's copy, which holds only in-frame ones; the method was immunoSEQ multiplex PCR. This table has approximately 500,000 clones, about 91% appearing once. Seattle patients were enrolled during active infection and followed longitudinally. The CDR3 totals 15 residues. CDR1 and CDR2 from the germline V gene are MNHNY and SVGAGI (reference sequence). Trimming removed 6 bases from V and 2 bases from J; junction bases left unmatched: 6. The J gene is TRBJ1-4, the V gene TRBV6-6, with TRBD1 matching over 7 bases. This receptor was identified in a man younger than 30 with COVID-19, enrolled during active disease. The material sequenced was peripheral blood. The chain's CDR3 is CASRDQGVTNEKLFF. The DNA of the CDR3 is TGTGCCAGCAGGGACCAGGGGGTGACTAATGAAAAACTGTTTTTT.